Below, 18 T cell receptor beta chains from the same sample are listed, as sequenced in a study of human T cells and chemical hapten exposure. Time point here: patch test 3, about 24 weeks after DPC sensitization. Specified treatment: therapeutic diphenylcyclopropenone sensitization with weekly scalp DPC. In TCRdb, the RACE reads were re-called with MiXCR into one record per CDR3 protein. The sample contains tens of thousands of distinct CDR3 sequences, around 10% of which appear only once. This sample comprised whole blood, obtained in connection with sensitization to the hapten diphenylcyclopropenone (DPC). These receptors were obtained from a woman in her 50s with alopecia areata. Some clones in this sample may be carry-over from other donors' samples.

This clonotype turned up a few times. The CDR3 DNA reads as TGCGCCAGCAGCCCCACACAAAAAGAGACCCAGTACTTC. The encoded protein is CASSPTQKETQYF. The V gene is TRBV4-3, the J gene TRBJ2-5, with D unclear. The CDR3 has 13 residues. The ends were cut back, 4 bases at V and 3 bases at J, with 9 bases in the middle. CDR1 is LGHNA and CDR2 is YSLEER in the germline V gene.

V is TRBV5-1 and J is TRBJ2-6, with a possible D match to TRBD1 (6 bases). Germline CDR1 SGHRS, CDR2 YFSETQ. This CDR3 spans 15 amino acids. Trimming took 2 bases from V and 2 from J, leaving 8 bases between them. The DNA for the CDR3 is TGCGCCAGCAGCTTTGGGACAACTGGGGCCAACGTCCTGACTTTC. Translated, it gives CASSFGTTGANVLTF.

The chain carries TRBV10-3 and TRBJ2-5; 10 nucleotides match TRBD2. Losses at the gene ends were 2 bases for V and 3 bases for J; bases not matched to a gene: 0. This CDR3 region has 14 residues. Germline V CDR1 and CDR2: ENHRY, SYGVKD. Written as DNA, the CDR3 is TGTGCCATCAGTGAGGGACTAGCGGAAGAGACCCAGTACTTC. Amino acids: CAISEGLAEETQYF.

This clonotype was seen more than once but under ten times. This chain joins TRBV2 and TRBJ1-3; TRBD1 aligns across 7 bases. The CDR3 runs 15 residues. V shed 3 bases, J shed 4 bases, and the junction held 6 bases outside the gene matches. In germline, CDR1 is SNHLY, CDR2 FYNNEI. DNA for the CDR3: TGTGCCAGCAGTGATCAGGGGGTTCCAGGAAACACCATATATTTT. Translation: CASSDQGVPGNTIYF. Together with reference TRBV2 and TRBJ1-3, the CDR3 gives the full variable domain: EPEVTQTPSHQVTQMGQEVILRCVPISNHLYFYWYRQILGQKVEFLVSFYNNEISEKSEIFDDQFSVERPDGSNFTLKIRSTKLEDSAMYFCASSDQGVPGNTIYFGEGSWLTVV.

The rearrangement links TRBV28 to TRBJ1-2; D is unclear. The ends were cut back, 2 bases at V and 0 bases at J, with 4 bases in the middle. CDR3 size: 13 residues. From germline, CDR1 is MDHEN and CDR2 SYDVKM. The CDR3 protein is CASSLGANYGYTF. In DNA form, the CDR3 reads TGTGCCAGCAGTTTAGGTGCTAACTATGGCTACACCTTC.

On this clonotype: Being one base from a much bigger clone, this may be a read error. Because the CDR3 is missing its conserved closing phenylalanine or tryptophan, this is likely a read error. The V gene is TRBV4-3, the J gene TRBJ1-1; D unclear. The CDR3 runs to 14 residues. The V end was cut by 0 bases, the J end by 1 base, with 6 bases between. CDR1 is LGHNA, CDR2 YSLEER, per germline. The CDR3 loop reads CASSQEWANTEAFS. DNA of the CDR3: TGCGCCAGCAGCCAAGAATGGGCGAACACTGAAGCTTTCTCT.

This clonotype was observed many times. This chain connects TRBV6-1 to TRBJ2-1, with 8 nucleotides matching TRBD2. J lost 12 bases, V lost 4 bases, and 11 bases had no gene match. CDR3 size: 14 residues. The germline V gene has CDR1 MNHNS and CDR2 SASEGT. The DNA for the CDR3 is TGTGCCAGCAGTGCTACTAGCGGCCGTTTAGTGCAGTTCTTC. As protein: CASSATSGRLVQFF.

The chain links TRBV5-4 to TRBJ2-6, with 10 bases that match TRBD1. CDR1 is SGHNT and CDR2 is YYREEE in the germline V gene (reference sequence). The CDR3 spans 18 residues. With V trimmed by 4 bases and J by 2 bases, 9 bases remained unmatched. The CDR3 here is CASSPGPGTGAGANVLTF. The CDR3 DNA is TGTGCCAGCAGCCCCGGCCCGGGGACAGGGGCTGGGGCCAACGTCCTGACTTTC.

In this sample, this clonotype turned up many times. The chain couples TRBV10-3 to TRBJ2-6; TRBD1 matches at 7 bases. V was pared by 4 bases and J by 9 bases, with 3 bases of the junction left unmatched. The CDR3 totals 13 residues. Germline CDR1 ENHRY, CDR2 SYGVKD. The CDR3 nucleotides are TGTGCCATCAGTGCACAGGGGAACAACGTCCTGACTTTC. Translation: CAISAQGNNVLTF.

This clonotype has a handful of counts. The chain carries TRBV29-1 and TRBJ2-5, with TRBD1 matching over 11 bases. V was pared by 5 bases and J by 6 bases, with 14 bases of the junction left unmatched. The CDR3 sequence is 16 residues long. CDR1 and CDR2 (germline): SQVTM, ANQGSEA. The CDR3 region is CSVRDEAGTGGQTQYF. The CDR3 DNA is TGCAGCGTTCGTGACGAAGCCGGGACAGGGGGTCAGACCCAGTACTTC.

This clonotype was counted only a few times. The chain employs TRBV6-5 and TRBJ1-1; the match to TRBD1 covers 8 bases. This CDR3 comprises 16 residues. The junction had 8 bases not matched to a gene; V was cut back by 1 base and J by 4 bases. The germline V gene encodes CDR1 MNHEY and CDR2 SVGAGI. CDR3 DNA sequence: TGTGCCAGCAGTTACTACTACAGGGGGTCGGGCACTGAAGCTTTCTTT. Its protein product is CASSYYYRGSGTEAFF.

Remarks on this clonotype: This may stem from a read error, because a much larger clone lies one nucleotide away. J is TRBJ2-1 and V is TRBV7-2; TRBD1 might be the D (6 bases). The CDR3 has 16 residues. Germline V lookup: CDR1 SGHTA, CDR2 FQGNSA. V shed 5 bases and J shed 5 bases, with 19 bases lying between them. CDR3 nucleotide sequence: TGTGCCAGCAGCCCCTACAGGGCTCCTCAAGACAATGAGCAGTTCTTC. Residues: CASSPYRAPQDNEQFF.

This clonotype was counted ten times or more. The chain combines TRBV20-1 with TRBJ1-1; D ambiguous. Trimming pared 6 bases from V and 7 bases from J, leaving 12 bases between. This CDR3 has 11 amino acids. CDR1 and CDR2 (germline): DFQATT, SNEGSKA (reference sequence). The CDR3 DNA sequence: TGCAGTGCCGTCCTGGTAGATGAAGCTTTCTTT. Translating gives CSAVLVDEAFF.

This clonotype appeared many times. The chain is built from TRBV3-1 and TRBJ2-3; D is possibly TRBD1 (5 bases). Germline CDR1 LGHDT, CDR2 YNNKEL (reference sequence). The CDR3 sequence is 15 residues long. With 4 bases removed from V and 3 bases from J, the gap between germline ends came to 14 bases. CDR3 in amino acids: CASSRGSRQTDTQYF. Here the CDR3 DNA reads TGTGCCAGCAGCCGAGGATCCAGACAGACAGATACGCAGTATTTT.

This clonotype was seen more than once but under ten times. CDR3 residues: CASSFQAGGASETQYF. In DNA, the CDR3 is TGTGCCAGCAGCTTCCAAGCGGGGGGAGCATCGGAGACCCAGTACTTC. V is TRBV7-2 and J is TRBJ2-5; TRBD2 agrees at 9 bases. The junction had 10 bases not matched to a gene; V was cut back by 3 bases and J by 5 bases. The germline V gene has CDR1 SGHTA and CDR2 FQGNSA. The CDR3 extends over 16 amino acids.

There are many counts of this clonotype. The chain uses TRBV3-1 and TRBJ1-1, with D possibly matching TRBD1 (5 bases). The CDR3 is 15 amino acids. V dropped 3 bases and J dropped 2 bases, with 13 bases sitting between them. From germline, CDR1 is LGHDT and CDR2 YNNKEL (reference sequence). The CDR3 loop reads CASSQGLHRNTEAFF. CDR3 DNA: TGTGCCAGCAGCCAGGGACTCCACAGAAACACTGAAGCTTTCTTT.

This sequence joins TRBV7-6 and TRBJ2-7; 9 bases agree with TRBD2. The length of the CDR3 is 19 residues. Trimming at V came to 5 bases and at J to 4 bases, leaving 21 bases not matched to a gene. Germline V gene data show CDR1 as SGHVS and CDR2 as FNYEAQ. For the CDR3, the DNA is TGTGCCAGCAGCGCCCAGATGATAGCGGGAGCAGGGGGGAAATACGAGCAGTACTTC. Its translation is CASSAQMIAGAGGKYEQYF.

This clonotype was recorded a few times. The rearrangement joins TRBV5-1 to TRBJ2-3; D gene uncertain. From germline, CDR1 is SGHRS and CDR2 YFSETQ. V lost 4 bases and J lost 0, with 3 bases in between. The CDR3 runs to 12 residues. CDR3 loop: CASSGSTDTQYF. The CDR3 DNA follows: TGCGCCAGCAGCGGAAGCACAGATACGCAGTATTTT.